The 17 T cell receptor beta chains listed next were all sequenced from one sample in a study of blood T cells in healthy people across ages. The second PCR ran about 6 to 12 cycles with a sample-barcoded 5' primer and J-beta primers. MiXCR was run by TCRdb on the 5' RACE reads, yielding one entry per CDR3 protein. Counted here are 2 million or so distinct CDR3 sequences, around 50% occurring once; the ten biggest clones make up about 2.1%. Sequencing used blood. These receptors were taken from a woman aged 40 to 50 in good health.

For this clonotype: Germline and junction disagree at one end, which may indicate a read error. The chain joins TRBV6-2 or TRBV6-3 to TRBJ2-5; 10 bases fit TRBD1. This CDR3 has 16 amino acids. Germline lookup yields CDR1 MNHEY and CDR2 SVGEGT. The CDR3 sequence is CASSNRTGGWRETKYF. CDR3 nucleotide sequence: TGTGCCAGCAGCAACCGGACAGGGGGTTGGCGAGAGACCAAGTACTTC.

The J gene is TRBJ1-4, the V gene TRBV27, with 8 bases identical to TRBD1. Unmatched junction bases numbered 9, after V lost 0 bases and J lost 0 bases. CDR3 size: 19 residues. Germline CDR1 is MNHEY and CDR2 is SMNVEV (reference sequence). CDR3 protein: CASSLSSGGGHSTNEKLFF. CDR3 nucleotide sequence: TGTGCCAGCAGTTTATCATCAGGGGGCGGGCACTCAACTAATGAAAAACTGTTTTTT. Based on the CDR3 plus reference TRBV27 and TRBJ1-4, the full variable domain is EAQVTQNPRYLITVTGKKLTVTCSQNMNHEYMSWYRQDPGLGLRQIYYSMNVEVTDKGDVPEGYKVSRKEKRNFPLILESPSPNQTSLYFCASSLSSGGGHSTNEKLFFGSGTQLSVL.

The V gene is TRBV28, the J gene TRBJ2-1; TRBD1 aligns across 8 bases. Germline CDR1 and CDR2: MDHEN and SYDVKM. The CDR3 contains 16 residues. J lost 5 bases, V lost 5 bases, and 11 bases had no gene match. In DNA, the CDR3 is TGTGCCAGCAGTCCCCTCGACAGGGGATCCCACAATGAGCAGTTCTTC. This sequence encodes CASSPLDRGSHNEQFF.

This clonotype was seen a few times. The genes are TRBV6-2 or TRBV6-3 and TRBJ2-7; 7 positions match TRBD2. V shed 6 bases and J 0 bases; nucleotides not matched to a gene: 8. The germline V gene encodes CDR1 MNHEY and CDR2 SVGEGT. CDR3 length: 15 residues. The DNA of the CDR3 is TGTGCCAGCAGAATACAGGCGGGGGACTCCTACGAGCAGTACTTC. Protein product: CASRIQAGDSYEQYF.

This clonotype was seen only once. V usage is TRBV6-5 and J usage is TRBJ2-4, with 8 bases matching TRBD1. V lost 4 bases to trimming and J lost 14 bases; unmatched junction nucleotides: 10. The V gene's germline CDR1 is MNHEY and CDR2 SVGAGI. This CDR3 region has 13 residues. The CDR3 nucleotides are TGTGCCAGCAGTTCCATGACCGGGACAGGAAAGTACTTC. Its protein is CASSSMTGTGKYF.

The chain carries TRBV7-9 and TRBJ2-6; TRBD1 aligns across 7 bases. Germline V gene sequence: CDR1 SEHNR, CDR2 FQNEAQ (reference sequence). V lost 0 bases to trimming and J lost 0 bases; unmatched junction nucleotides: 5. This CDR3 region has 18 residues. The CDR3: CASSLAGDRPSGANVLTF. The CDR3 nucleotides are TGTGCCAGCAGCTTAGCCGGGGACAGACCCTCTGGGGCCAACGTCCTGACTTTC.

This chain links TRBV28 with TRBJ2-3; D not resolved. CDR3 size: 14 residues. From germline, CDR1 is MDHEN and CDR2 SYDVKM. V gave up 4 bases and J gave up 5 bases, with 13 bases separating them. CDR3 loop: CASSSGVQLDTQYF. The CDR3 region has the DNA TGTGCCAGCAGTTCTGGGGTACAGTTAGATACGCAGTATTTT.

This clonotype was seen a single time. The V call is TRBV28, the J call TRBJ1-6; D remains ambiguous. Looked up from germline, CDR1 is MDHEN and CDR2 is SYDVKM. The CDR3 is 14 residues long. The germline V and J ends were trimmed by 7 bases and 11 bases, with 18 bases remaining between them. Here the CDR3 DNA reads TGTGCCAGCACTAAGGGTGGAGGAAACGCACCCCTCCACTTT. It codes for CASTKGGGNAPLHF.

This clonotype appeared a few times. The chain uses TRBV10-3 and TRBJ1-5; no firm D call. The CDR3 is 13 residues long. CDR1 and CDR2 (germline): ENHRY, SYGVKD. Trimming stripped 3 bases from V and 6 bases from J, with 9 bases between. As DNA, the CDR3 is TGTGCCATCAGTGATGGAGGGTTTCAGCCCCAGCATTTT. It specifies CAISDGGFQPQHF.

This chain uses TRBV15 with TRBJ2-3, with 9 bases aligning to TRBD2. CDR3 length: 15 residues. The V segment lost 5 bases and the J segment 6 bases; nucleotides outside the gene matches: 9. Germline V gene sequence: CDR1 LNHNV, CDR2 YYDKDF (reference sequence). In nucleotides, the CDR3 is TGTGCCACCAGCCCGTTAGCGGGGGCAGGGGATACGCAGTATTTT. This sequence encodes CATSPLAGAGDTQYF.

The rearrangement uses TRBV5-1 and TRBJ2-6, with TRBD1 identical over 9 bases. Trimming removed 4 bases from V and 0 bases from J; junction bases left unmatched: 14. CDR3 length equals 20 residues. Germline V lookup: CDR1 SGHRS, CDR2 YFSETQ. Here the CDR3 reads CASSLLPLQGAGSGANVLTF. The CDR3 DNA reads TGCGCCAGCAGCCTTCTCCCCCTACAGGGGGCAGGCTCTGGGGCCAACGTCCTGACTTTC.

The chain is built from TRBV7-2 and TRBJ1-2; D might be TRBD1 (5 bases). The V gene lost 4 bases and the J gene lost 7 bases, with 16 bases spanning the gap. This CDR3 spans 14 amino acids. Germline values: CDR1 SGHTA, CDR2 FQGNSA. The CDR3 DNA follows: TGTGCCAGCAGCTCTACCCCAGGGACCTTTGGCTACACCTTC. Translation: CASSSTPGTFGYTF.

V usage is TRBV3-1 and J usage is TRBJ2-1, with D possibly TRBD2 on 5 matching bases. V dropped 0 bases and J dropped 10 bases, with 10 bases sitting between them. Germline V gene lookup returns CDR1 LGHDT and CDR2 YNNKEL (reference sequence). The CDR3 totals 13 residues. The CDR3 region has the DNA TGTGCCAGCAGCCAAGATAAACGGAGGGAGCAGTTCTTC. Its protein product is CASSQDKRREQFF.

This clonotype was observed a few times. J is TRBJ2-5 and V is TRBV9, with 9 bases lining up with TRBD2. Unmatched junction bases numbered 3, after V lost 2 bases and J lost 1 base. CDR1 is SGDLS and CDR2 is YYNGEE in the germline V gene. The CDR3 length is 15 residues. For the CDR3, the DNA is TGTGCCAGCAGCGTTTCTAGCGGGGTCCAAGAGACCCAGTACTTC. Its protein is CASSVSSGVQETQYF.

This clonotype was picked up a small number of times. V gene TRBV20-1 combines with J gene TRBJ2-6; D remains ambiguous. The CDR3 consists of 14 residues. Trimming removed 4 bases from V and 0 bases from J, with 7 bases in between. CDR1 is DFQATT, CDR2 SNEGSKA, per germline (reference sequence). CDR3 bases: TGCAGTGCTATAGGTTACTCTGGGGCCAACGTCCTGACTTTC. It specifies CSAIGYSGANVLTF.

The J gene is TRBJ2-3, the V gene TRBV9, with 10 bases identical to TRBD2. V gave up 0 bases and J gave up 13 bases; unmatched junction bases: 14. CDR1 is SGDLS and CDR2 is YYNGEE in the germline V gene. The CDR3 totals 16 residues. This CDR3 reads CASSVVASGGRGKEYF. Here the CDR3 DNA reads TGTGCCAGCAGCGTAGTGGCTAGCGGGGGCCGGGGGAAAGAGTATTTT.

Details on this clonotype: A read error may account for a junction end that differs from germline. The chain carries TRBV11-1 and TRBJ2-7, with TRBD1 matching over 10 bases. From germline, CDR1 is SGHAT and CDR2 FQDESV (reference sequence). The CDR3 runs to 15 residues. The CDR3 here is CVSGSPGTGAYEQYF. The DNA for the CDR3 is TGTGTCAGCGGCTCGCCCGGGACAGGGGCCTACGAGCAGTACTTC.